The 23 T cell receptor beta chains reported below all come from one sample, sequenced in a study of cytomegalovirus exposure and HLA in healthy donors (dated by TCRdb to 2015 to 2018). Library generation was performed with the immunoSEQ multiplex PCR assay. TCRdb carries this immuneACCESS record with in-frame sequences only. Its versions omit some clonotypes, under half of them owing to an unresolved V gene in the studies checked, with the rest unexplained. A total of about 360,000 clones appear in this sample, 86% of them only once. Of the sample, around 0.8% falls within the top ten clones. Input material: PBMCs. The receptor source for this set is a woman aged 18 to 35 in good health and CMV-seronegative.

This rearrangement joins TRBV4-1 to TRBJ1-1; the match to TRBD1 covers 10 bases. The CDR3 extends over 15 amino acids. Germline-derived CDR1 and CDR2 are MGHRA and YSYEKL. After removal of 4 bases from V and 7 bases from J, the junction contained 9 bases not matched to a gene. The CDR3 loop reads CASSPPRTGGGEAFF. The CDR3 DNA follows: TGCGCCAGCAGCCCCCCAAGGACAGGGGGAGGTGAAGCTTTCTTT.

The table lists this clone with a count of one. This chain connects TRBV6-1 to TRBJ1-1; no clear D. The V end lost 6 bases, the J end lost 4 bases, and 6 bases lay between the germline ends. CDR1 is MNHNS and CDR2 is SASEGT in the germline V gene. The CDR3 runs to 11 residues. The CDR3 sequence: CASSSGTEAFF. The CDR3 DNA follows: TGTGCCAGCAGCTCCGGCACTGAAGCTTTCTTT.

The CDR3 region is CASSLGGQNNQPQHF. The CDR3 DNA reads TGTGCCAGCAGCTTGGGAGGGCAGAATAATCAGCCCCAGCATTTT. The V call is TRBV5-5, the J call TRBJ1-5; D gene ambiguous. Deletions cut 0 bases from V and 4 bases from J, with 11 bases between. CDR1 is SGHKS, CDR2 YYEKEE, per germline (reference sequence). This CDR3 has 15 amino acids.

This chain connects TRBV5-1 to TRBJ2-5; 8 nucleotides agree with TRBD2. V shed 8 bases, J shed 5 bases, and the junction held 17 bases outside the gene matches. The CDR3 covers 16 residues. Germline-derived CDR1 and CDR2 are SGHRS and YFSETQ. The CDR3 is CASKYSGNEWVETQYF. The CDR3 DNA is TGCGCCAGTAAATATAGCGGGAATGAGTGGGTGGAGACCCAGTACTTC.

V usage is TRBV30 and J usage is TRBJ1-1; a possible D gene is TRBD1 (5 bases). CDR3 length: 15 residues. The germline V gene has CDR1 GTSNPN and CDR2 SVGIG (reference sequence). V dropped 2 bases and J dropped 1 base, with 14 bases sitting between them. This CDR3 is CAWSPGGEANTEAFF. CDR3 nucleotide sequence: TGTGCCTGGAGTCCGGGGGGGGAGGCGAACACTGAAGCTTTCTTT.

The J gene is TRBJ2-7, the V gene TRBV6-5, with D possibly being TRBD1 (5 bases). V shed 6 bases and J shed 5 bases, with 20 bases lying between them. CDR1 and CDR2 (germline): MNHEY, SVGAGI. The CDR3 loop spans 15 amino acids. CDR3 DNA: TGTGCCAGCAGGTACACCTCACGGACAAGGGACGAGCAGTACTTC. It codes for CASRYTSRTRDEQYF.

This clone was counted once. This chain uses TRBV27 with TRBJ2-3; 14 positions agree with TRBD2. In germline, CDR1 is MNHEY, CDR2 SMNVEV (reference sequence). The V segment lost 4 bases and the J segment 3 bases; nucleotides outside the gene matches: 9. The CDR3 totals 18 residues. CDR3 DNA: TGTGCCAGCAGTTCGCCGGGACTAGCGGGAGAGGTGACAGATACGCAGTATTTT. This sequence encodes CASSSPGLAGEVTDTQYF.

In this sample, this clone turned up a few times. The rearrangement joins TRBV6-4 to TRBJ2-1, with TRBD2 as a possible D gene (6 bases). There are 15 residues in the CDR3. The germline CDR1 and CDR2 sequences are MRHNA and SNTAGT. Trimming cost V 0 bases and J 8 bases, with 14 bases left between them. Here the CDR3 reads CASSDSVEGGDEQFF. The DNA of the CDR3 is TGTGCCAGCAGTGACTCAGTGGAGGGCGGGGATGAGCAGTTCTTC.

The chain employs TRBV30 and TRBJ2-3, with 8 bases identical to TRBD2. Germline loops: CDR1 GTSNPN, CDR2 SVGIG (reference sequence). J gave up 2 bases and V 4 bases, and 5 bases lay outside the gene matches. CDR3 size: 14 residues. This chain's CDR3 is CAWKRERYTDTQYF. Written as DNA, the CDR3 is TGTGCCTGGAAGCGGGAGAGGTACACAGATACGCAGTATTTT. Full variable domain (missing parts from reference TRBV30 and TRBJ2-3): SQTIHQWPATLVQPVGSPLSLECTVEGTSNPNLYWYRQAAGRGLQLLFYSVGIGQISSEVPQNLSASRPQDRQFILSSKKLLLSDSGFYLCAWKRERYTDTQYFGPGTRLTVL.

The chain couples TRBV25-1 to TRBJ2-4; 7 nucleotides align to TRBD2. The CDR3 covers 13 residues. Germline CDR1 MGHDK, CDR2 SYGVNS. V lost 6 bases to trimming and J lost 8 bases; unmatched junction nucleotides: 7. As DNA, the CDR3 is TGTGCCAGCAGCCCGGGGGGTTCGGACATTCAGTACTTC. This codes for CASSPGGSDIQYF.

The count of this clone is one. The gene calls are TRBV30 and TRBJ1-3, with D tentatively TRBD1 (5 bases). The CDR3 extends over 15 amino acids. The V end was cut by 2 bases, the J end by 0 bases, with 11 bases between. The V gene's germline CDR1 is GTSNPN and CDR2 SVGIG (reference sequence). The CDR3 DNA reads TGTGCCTGGAGTCAAGGACATCGCTCTGGAAACACCATATATTTT. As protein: CAWSQGHRSGNTIYF.

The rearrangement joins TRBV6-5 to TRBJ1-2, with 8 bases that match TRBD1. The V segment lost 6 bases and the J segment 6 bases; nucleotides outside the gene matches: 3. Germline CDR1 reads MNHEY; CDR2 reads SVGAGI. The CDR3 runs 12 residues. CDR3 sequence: CASRRTGNGYTF. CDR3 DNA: TGTGCCAGCAGGCGGACAGGGAATGGCTACACCTTC.

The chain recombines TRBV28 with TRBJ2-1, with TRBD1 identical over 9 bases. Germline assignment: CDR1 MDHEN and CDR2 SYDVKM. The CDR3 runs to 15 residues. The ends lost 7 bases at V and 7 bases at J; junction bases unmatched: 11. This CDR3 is CASTLAQGAYNEQFF. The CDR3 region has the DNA TGTGCCAGCACCCTGGCACAGGGGGCGTATAATGAGCAGTTCTTC.

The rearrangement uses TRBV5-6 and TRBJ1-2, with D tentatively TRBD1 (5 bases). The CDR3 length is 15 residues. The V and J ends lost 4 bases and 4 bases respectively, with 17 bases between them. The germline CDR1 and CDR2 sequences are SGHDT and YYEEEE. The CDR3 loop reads CASSEQGFGPYGYTF. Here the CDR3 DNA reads TGTGCCAGCAGCGAGCAGGGTTTTGGTCCCTATGGCTACACCTTC.

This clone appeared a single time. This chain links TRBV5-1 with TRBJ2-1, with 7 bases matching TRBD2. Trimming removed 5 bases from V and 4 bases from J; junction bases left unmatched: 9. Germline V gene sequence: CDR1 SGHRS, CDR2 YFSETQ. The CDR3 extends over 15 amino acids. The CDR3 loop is CASRVGTTLYNEQFF. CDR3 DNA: TGCGCCAGCAGGGTGGGGACTACCTTATACAATGAGCAGTTCTTC.

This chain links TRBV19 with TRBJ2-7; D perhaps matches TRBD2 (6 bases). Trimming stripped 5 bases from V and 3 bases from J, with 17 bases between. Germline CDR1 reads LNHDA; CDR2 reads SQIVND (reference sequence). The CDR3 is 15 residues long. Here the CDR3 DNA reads TGTGCCAGTAGTCGGGAGTGGGGGGTTATCTACGAGCAGTACTTC. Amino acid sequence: CASSREWGVIYEQYF.

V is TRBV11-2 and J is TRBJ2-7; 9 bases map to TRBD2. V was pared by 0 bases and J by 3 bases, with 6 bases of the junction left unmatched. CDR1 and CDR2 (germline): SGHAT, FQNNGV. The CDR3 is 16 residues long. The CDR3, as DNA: TGTGCCAGCAGCTTAGAGCGCGGGGGGGGATTCTACGAGCAGTACTTC. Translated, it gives CASSLERGGGFYEQYF.

This chain's CDR3 is CASSYGQQYEQYF. DNA for the CDR3: TGTGCCAGCAGTTACGGACAGCAGTACGAGCAGTACTTC. The chain combines TRBV6-6 with TRBJ2-7; possibly TRBD1 for D (6 bases). The CDR3 length is 13 residues. V was trimmed by 2 bases and J by 4 bases, leaving 9 bases between them. The germline gives CDR1 MNHNY, CDR2 SVGAGI (reference sequence).

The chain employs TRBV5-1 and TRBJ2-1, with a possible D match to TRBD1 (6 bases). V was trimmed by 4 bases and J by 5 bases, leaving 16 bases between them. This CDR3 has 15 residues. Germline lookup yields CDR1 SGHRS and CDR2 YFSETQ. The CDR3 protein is CASSAPWGPNNEQFF. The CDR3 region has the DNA TGCGCCAGCAGCGCCCCGTGGGGGCCCAACAATGAGCAGTTCTTC.

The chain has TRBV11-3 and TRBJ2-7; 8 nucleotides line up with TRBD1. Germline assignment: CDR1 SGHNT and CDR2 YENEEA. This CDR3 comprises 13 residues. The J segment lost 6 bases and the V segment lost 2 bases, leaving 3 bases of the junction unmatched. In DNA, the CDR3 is TGTGCCAGCAGCTTAACAGGGGGAGGCGAGCAGTACTTC. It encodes CASSLTGGGEQYF.

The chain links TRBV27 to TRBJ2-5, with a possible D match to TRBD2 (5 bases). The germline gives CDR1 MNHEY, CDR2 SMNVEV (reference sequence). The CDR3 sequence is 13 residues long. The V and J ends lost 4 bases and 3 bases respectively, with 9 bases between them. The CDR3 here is CASSWGAKETQYF. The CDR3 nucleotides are TGTGCCAGCAGTTGGGGAGCTAAAGAGACCCAGTACTTC.

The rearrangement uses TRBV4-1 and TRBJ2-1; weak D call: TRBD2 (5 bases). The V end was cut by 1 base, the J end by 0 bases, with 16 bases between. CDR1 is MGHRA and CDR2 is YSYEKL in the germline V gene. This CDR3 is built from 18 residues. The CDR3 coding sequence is TGCGCCAGCAGCCAAGTGATAGCGACCGAGAGCTCCTACAATGAGCAGTTCTTC. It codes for CASSQVIATESSYNEQFF.

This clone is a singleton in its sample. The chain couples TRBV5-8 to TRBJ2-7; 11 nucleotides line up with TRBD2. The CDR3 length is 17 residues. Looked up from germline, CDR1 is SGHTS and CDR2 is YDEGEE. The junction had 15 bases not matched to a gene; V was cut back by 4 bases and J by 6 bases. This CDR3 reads CASSPAPWTSGWGEQYF. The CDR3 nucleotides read TGTGCCAGCAGCCCAGCTCCTTGGACTAGCGGGTGGGGCGAGCAGTACTTC.